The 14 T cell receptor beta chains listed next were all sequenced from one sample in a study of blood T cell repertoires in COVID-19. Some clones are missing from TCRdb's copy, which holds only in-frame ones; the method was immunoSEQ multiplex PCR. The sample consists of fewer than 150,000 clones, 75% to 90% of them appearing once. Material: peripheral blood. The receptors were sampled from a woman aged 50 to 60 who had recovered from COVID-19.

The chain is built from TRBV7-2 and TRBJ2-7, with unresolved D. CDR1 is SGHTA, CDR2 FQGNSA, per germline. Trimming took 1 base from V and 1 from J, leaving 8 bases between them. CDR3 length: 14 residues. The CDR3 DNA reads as TGTGCCAGCAGCTTAGTGTCGAGTTCCTACGAGCAGTACTTC. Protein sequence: CASSLVSSSYEQYF.

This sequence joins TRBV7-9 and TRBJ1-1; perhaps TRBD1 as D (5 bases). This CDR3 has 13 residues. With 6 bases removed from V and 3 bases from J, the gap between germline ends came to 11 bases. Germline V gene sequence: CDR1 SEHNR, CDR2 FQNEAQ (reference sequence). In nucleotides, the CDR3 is TGTGCCAGCAGGGGGGGATTGGACACTGAAGCTTTCTTT. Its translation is CASRGGLDTEAFF.

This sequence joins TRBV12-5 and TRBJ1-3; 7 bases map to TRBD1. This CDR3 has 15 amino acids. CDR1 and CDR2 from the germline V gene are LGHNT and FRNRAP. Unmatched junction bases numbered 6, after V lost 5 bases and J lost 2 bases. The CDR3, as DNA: TGTGCTAGTGGTCCACAACAGGGGCCTGGAAACACCATATATTTT. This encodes CASGPQQGPGNTIYF.

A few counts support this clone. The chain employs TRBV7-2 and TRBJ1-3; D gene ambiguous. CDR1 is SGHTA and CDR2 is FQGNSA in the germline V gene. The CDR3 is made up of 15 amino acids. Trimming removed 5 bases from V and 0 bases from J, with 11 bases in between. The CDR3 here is CASSIGVSSGNTIYF. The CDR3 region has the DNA TGTGCCAGCAGCATCGGGGTCAGCTCTGGAAACACCATATATTTT.

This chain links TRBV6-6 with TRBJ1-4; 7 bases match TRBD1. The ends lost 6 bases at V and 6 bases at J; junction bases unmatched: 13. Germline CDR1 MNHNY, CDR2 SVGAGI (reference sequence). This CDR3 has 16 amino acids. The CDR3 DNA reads TGTGCCAGCAGAAGAACCCTAGGGGGCGCAGATGAAAAACTGTTTTTT. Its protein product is CASRRTLGGADEKLFF.

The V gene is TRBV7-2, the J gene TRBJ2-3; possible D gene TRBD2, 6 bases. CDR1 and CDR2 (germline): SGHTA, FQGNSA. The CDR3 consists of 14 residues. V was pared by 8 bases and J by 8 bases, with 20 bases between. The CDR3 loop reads CASGSGTYGGTQYF. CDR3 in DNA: TGTGCCAGCGGTAGCGGAACTTACGGGGGTACGCAGTATTTT.

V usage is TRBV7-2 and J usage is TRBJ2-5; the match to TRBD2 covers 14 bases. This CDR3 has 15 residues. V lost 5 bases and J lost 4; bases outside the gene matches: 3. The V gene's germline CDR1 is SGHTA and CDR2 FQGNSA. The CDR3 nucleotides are TGTGCCAGCAGCGTGACTAGCGGGGGGGCAGAGACCCAGTACTTC. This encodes CASSVTSGGAETQYF.

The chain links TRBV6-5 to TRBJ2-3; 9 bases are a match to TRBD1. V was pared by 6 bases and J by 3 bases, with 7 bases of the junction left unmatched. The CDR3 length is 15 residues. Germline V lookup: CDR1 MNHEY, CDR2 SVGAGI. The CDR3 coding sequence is TGTGCCAGCAGAATGGACAGGGGTCTTACAGATACGCAGTATTTT. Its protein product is CASRMDRGLTDTQYF.

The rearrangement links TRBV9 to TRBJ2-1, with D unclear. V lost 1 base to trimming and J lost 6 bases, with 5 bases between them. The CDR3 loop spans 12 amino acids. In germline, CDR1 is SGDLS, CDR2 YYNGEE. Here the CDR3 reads CASSVYSNEQFF. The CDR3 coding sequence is TGTGCCAGCAGCGTATATTCCAATGAGCAGTTCTTC.

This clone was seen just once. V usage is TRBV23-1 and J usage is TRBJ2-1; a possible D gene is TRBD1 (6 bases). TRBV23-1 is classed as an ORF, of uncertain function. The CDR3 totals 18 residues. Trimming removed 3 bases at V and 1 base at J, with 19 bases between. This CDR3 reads CASSQPFRDTESYNEQFF. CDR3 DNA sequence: TGCGCCAGCAGTCAGCCGTTCCGGGACACTGAATCCTACAATGAGCAGTTCTTC.

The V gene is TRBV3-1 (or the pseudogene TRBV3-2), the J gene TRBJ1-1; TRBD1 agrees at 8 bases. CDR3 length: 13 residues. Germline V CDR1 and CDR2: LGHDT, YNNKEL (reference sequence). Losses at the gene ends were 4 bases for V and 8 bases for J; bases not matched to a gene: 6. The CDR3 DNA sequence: TGTGCCAGCAGCCCACAGGGGGGATTCGAAGCTTTCTTT. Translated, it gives CASSPQGGFEAFF.

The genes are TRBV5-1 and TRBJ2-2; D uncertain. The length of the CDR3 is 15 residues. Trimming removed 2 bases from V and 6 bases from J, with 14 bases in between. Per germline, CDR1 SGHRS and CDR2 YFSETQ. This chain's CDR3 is CASSLDVSLSGELFF. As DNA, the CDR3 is TGCGCCAGCAGCTTAGATGTTAGTTTATCCGGGGAGCTGTTTTTT.

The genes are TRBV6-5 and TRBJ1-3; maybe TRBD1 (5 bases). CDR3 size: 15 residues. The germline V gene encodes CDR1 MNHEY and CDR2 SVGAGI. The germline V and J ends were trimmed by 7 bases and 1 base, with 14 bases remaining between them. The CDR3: CASTKGIGSGNTIYF. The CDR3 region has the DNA TGTGCCAGCACGAAGGGGATTGGGTCTGGAAACACCATATATTTT.

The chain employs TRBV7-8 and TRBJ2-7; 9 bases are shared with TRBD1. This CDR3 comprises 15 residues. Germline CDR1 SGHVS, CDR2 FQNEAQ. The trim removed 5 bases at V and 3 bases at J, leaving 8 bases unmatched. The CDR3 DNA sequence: TGTGCCAGCAGCCCCGGGACAGGGAGTCTCTACGAGCAGTACTTC. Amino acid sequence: CASSPGTGSLYEQYF.